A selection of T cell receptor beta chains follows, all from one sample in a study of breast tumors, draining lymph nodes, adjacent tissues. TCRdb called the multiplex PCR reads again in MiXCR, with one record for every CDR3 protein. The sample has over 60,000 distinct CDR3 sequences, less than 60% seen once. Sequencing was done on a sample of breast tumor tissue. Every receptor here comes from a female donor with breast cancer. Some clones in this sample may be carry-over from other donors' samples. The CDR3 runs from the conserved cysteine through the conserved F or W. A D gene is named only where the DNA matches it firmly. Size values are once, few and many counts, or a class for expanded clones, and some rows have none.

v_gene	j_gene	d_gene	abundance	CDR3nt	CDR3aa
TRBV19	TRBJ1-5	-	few	TGTGCCAGTAGTGCGGGACTAGCGGGCGTAACCGCCGGACGGGGGACCCAGCATTTT	CASSAGLAGVTAGRGTQHF
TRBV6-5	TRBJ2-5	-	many	TGTGCCAGCATGTCAGGGTTCCAAGAGACCCAGTACTTC	CASMSGFQETQYF
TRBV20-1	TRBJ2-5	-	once	TGCAGTGCGGAACATCAAGAGGCCCAGTGCTTC	CSAEHQEAQCF
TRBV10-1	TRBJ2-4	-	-	TGCGCCAGCAGTGAGGCGGTACTAGCCAAAAACATTCAGTACTTC	CASSEAVLAKNIQYF
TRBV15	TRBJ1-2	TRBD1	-	TGTGCCACCAGCAGTGAAGGGACAGGGCTCTATGGCTACACCTTC	CATSSEGTGLYGYTF
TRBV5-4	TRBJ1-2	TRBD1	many	TGTGCCAGCAGCTTGTTACAGGGGGAGGGCTACACCTTC	CASSLLQGEGYTF
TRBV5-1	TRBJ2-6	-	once	TGCGCCAGCAGCTTGGTTCGAACCCCCATGAACACTGGGGCCAACGTCCTGACTTTC	CASSLVRTPMNTGANVLTF
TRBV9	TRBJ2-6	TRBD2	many	TGTGCCAGCCGGGGCGGGAGCAATGGTGGGGCCAACGTCCTGACTTTC	CASRGGSNGGANVLTF
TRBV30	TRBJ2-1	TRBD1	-	TGTGCCTGGGGGGACAGACCAGACAATGAGCAGTTCTTC	CAWGDRPDNEQFF
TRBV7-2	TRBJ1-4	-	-	TGTGCCAGTAGCTTAGCGGGGTTGGGCAGGGCGGGGGCTAATGGAAAACTGTTTTTT	CASSLAGLGRAGANGKLFF
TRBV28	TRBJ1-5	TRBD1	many	TGTGCCACTACCCCTTCCGGACAGGGCATCAATCAGCCCCAGCATTTT	CATTPSGQGINQPQHF
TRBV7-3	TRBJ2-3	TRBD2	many	TGTGCCAGCAGCTTAACAGCTAGCGGGGGGGCTAGCACAGATACGCAGTATTTT	CASSLTASGGASTDTQYF
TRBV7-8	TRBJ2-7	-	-	TGTGCCAGCAGCCCCCAGGAGGGGAGGCCTTTTTCCTACGAGCAGTACTTC	CASSPQEGRPFSYEQYF
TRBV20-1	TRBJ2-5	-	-	TGCAGTGCTCCCCGGAGGAGGGGAGGAGAGACCCAGTACTTC	CSAPRRRGGETQYF
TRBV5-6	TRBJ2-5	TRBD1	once	TGTGCCAGCAGCTTTACAGGGGACGAGACCCAGTACTTC	CASSFTGDETQYF
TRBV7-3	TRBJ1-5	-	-	TGTGCCAGCAGCCCAACGGGGGGGGTGGGAAATCAGCCCCAGCATTTT	CASSPTGGVGNQPQHF
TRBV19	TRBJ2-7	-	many	TGTGCCAGTAGTATAGCTGAAGGGCGCCAGCAGTACTTC	CASSIAEGRQQYF
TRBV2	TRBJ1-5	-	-	TGTGCCAGCAGTGAGCGAGCCGGTCCCCAGCATTTT	CASSERAGPQHF
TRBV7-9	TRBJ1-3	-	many	TGTGCCAGCAGCTCCCAGGGAAACACCATATATTTT	CASSSQGNTIYF
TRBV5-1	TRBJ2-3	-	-	TGCGCCAGCAGCTTGGTCCCTAAGGGCGGGGGCCTCACAGATACGCAGTATTTT	CASSLVPKGGGLTDTQYF
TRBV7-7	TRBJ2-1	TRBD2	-	TGTGCTAGCAGCTTACGAGCGGGGGGCCGAAGCTCCTACAATGAGCAGTTCTTC	CASSLRAGGRSSYNEQFF
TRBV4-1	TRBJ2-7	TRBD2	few	TGCGCCAGCAGCCAAGATCCACCGGGACTAGCGTCCTACGAGCAGTACTTC	CASSQDPPGLASYEQYF
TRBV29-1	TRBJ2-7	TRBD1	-	TGCAGCGTTGCGGGGGGACAGGGGGCCTCCTACGAGCAGTACTTC	CSVAGGQGASYEQYF
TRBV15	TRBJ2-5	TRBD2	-	TGTGCCACCAGCAGAGATGGCCCTCGGACTAGCGGACTGTTGGTCTTC	CATSRDGPRTSGLLVF
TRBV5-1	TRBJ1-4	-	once	TGCGCCAGCAGCCGGGAGAGGAAAGAAAAACTGTTTTTT	CASSRERKEKLFF
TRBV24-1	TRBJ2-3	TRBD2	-	TGTGCCACCAGTGACTCGACTAGCACGGGGACAGATACGCAGTATTTT	CATSDSTSTGTDTQYF
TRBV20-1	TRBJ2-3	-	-	TGCAGTGGACTGAAAATCAGCACAGATACGCAGTATTTT	CSGLKISTDTQYF
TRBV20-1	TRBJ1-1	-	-	TGCAGTGCCAGAAATAGGGTGAACACTGAAGCTTTCTTT	CSARNRVNTEAFF
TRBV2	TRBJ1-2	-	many	TGTGCCAGCAGTGAAGACGGTACTAACTATGGCTACACCTTC	CASSEDGTNYGYTF
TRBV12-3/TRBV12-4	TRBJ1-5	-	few	TGTGCCAGCAGCAACAGGCTTCAGCCCCAGCATTTT	CASSNRLQPQHF
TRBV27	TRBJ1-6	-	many	TGTGCCAGCCGTTTTTGGGCAGGGCGCGATTCACCCCTCCACTTT	CASRFWAGRDSPLHF
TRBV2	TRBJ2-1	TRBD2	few	TGTGCCAGCATGGCTGGGCTAGCGGGGGGGCGGGGCAATGAGCAGTTCTTC	CASMAGLAGGRGNEQFF
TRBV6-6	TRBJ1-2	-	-	TGTGCCAGCAGACCGGGGGGGCAAGGCTACACCTTC	CASRPGGQGYTF
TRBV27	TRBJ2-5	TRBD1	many	TGTGCCAGCAGCAGGACAGGGGGGCCGAGGGAGACCCAGTACTTC	CASSRTGGPRETQYF
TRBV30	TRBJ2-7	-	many	TGTGCCTGGAGTCGGCCTGGGCTCCTTCCCCCCTACGAGCAGTACTTC	CAWSRPGLLPPYEQYF
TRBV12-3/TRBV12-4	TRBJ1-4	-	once	TGTGCCAGCAGTTTAAGTCTGGCTCTGGGGTGGGACGAAAAACTGTTTTTT	CASSLSLALGWDEKLFF
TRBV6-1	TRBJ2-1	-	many	TGTGCCAGCAGTGTGGGACTTCTTCAGTTCTTC	CASSVGLLQFF
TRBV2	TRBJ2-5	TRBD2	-	TGTGCCAGCAGTGTAACCATAGCGGGGGGCCGGGAGACCCAGTACTTC	CASSVTIAGGRETQYF
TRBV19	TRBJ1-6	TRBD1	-	TGTGCCAGTAGTATAAGTAATGCCAGGGGGCCACCCCTCCACTTT	CASSISNARGPPLHF
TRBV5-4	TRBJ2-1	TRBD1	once	TGTGCCAGCAGCCGTAAGGGGGCCTTCCCCTGGAATGAGCAGTTCTTC	CASSRKGAFPWNEQFF
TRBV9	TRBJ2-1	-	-	TGTGCCAGCAGCTCAGGGGGAGGACTAGGAACCAATGAGCAGTTCTTC	CASSSGGGLGTNEQFF
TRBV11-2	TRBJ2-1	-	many	TGTGCCAGCAGCGAACGGGATGGGCTCAATGAGCAGTTCTTC	CASSERDGLNEQFF
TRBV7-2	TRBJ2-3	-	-	TGTGCCACGGGGACTCCCCCAACAGATACGCAGTATTTT	CATGTPPTDTQYF
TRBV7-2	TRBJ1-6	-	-	TGTGCCAGCAGCCTAGGGGGTGGGACCCTCCACTTT	CASSLGGGTLHF
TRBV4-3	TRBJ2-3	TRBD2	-	TGCGCCAGCAGCCAAGATCTAGCGGCCTCCCACAATGAGCAGTATTTT	CASSQDLAASHNEQYF
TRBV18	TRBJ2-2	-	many	TGTGCCAGCTCCCAGTTGAGGCTTCGAGGGGCCGGGGAGCTGTTTTTT	CASSQLRLRGAGELFF
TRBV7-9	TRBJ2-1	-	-	TGTGCCAGCAGTGCGGGGCTAGCAGGCAATGAGCAGTTCTTC	CASSAGLAGNEQFF
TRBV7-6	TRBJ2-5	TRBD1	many	TGTGCCAGCAGCTTACCCTCGGGGACAGGGGGCTTGGAGCCCCAGTACTTC	CASSLPSGTGGLEPQYF
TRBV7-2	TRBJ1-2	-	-	TGTGCCAGCAGCCTTGACATGAGCGGCTACACCTTC	CASSLDMSGYTF
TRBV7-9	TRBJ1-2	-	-	TGTGCCAGCAGCTCCGGTTCTACAGGGTTTGTCTATGGCTACACCTTC	CASSSGSTGFVYGYTF
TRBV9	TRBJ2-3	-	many	TGTGCCAGCAGCGTAGGGCAGGGTCTCGGAGATACGCAGTATTTT	CASSVGQGLGDTQYF
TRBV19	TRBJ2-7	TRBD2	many	TGTGCCAGTAGACTAGCGGGAGCATACGAGCAGTACTTC	CASRLAGAYEQYF
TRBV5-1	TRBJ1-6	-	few	TGCGCCAGCAGCTTGGAGGGGGAAGGATCACCCCTCCACTTT	CASSLEGEGSPLHF
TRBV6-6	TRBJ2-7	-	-	TGTGCCAGCAGTTACAGGGGCGGGGACGAGCAGTACTTC	CASSYRGGDEQYF
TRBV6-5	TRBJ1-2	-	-	TGTGCCAGCAGTTACAAGGACAGAAGTTATGGCTACACCTTC	CASSYKDRSYGYTF